This T cell receptor beta chain was sequenced for a study of T cell repertoires in cytomegalovirus infection (dated by TCRdb to between 2018 and 2021). For the wider study: Alongside well-studied HLA-B-restricted epitopes, the peptide stimulations were aimed at recently identified HLA-C-restricted CMV epitopes, whose presentation resists viral immunomodulation. Donor HLA type was relevant to the analysis, as public TCR beta signatures indicated carriage of CMV infection together with the matching HLA type.

The treatment or condition label, read with the paper, signifies: in vitro stimulation with specific CMV peptide epitopes to enrich CMV-specific T cells. Overall study outcomes, separate from this receptor: The ex vivo response was dominated by HLA-C-restricted CMV-specific TCR beta clonotypes, which also provided the single most frequent clonotype in two of eight donors. In both this cohort and an independent roughly 330-donor cohort, the cumulative frequency of public TCR beta family members distinguished carriers of CMV infection plus the relevant HLA type.

V trim: 0 bases; J trim: 3 bases; unmatched bases: 6. Its CDR3 holds 16 amino acids, cysteine through phenylalanine. This entry keeps only the CDR3 DNA: 48 bases, framed from base 1. Sequences SGHAT (CDR1) and FQNNGV (CDR2) are obtained from the germline V gene. TCRdb lists the instrument as Illumina HiSeq 1500. TCRdb redid the processing of the public reads, applying fastp at Q25 and MiXCR, and retained in-frame beta chains. Rows with one shared CDR3 protein collapse into an entry with the most common genes and DNA. In this sample the table shows 150,000 to 200,000 distinct CDR3 sequences, approximately 21% of which occur a single time. The ten largest account for roughly 27% of the sample. This clonotype was seen more than once but under ten times. Which antigen it targets is not known. Per-nucleotide qualities are absent, and no much larger clonotype sits a single base away.

This TCR was recovered from a human donor in good health (CMV status not recorded). Some clones in this sample may be carry-over from other donors' samples. The chain was built from TRBV11-2 and TRBJ2-7; 9 bases in between match TRBD2. The sequenced sample was CD8+ T cells from cultured PBMCs, obtained from culture after CMV antigen stimulation. At the DNA level, the sequence is TGTGCCAGCAGCTTAGATTCTAGCGGGGCGTACTACGAGCAGTACTTC. Its translation reads: CASSLDSSGAYYEQYF.